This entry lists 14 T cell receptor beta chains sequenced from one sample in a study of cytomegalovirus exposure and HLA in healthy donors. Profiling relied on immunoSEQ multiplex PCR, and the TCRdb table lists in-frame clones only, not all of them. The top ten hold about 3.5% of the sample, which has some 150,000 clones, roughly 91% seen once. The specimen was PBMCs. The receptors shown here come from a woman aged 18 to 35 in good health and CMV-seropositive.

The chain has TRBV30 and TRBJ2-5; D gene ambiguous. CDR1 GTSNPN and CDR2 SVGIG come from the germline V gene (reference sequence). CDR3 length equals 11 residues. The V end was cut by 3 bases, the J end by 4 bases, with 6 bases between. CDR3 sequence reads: CAWSHGETQYF. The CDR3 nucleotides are TGTGCCTGGAGCCACGGAGAGACCCAGTACTTC.

The CDR3 loop reads CASSYRIGHHQETQYF. CDR3 nucleotide sequence: TGTGCCAGCAGTTACCGGATAGGACACCACCAAGAGACCCAGTACTTC. The chain combines TRBV6-6 with TRBJ2-5; D might be TRBD1 (5 bases). The length of the CDR3 is 16 residues. Germline assignment: CDR1 MNHNY and CDR2 SVGAGI (reference sequence). V shed 2 bases and J shed 0 bases, with 13 bases lying between them.

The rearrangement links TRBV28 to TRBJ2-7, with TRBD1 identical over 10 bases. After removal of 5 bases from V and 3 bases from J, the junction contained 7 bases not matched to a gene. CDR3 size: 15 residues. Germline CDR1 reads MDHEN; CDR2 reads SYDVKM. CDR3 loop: CASSTPGTGVYEQYF. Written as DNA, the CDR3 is TGTGCCAGCAGTACGCCCGGGACAGGGGTCTACGAGCAGTACTTC. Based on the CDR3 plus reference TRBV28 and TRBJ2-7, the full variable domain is DVKVTQSSRYLVKRTGEKVFLECVQDMDHENMFWYRQDPGLGLRLIYFSYDVKMKEKGDIPEGYSVSREKKERFSLILESASTNQTSMYLCASSTPGTGVYEQYFGPGTRLTVT.

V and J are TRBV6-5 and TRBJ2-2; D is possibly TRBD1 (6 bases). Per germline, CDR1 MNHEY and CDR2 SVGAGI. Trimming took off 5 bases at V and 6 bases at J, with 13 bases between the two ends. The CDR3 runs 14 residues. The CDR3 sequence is CASSPHRVPGELFF. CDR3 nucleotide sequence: TGTGCCAGCAGTCCCCACAGGGTACCCGGGGAGCTGTTTTTT.

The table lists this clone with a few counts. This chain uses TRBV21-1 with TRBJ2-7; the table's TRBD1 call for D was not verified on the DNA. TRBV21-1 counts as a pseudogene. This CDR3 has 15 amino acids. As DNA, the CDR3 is TGTGCCAGCAGCAAAGGAGGCAGGGTGGGTTACGAGCAGTACTTC. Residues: CASSKGGRVGYEQYF.

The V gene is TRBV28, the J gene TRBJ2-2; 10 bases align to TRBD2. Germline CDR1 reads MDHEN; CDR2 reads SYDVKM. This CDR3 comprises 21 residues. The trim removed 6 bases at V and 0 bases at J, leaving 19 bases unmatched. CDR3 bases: TGTGCCAGCAGGAGTTCTGGACTAGTTAGTAGCGGGAGGACGAACACCGGGGAGCTGTTTTTT. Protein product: CASRSSGLVSSGRTNTGELFF.

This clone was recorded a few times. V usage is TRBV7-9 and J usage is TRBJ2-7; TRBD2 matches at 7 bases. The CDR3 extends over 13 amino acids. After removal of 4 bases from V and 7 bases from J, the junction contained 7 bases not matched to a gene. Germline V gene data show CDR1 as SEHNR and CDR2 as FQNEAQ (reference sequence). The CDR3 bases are TGTGCCAGCAGCTCACCGGGGGGTCAAGAGCAGTACTTC. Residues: CASSSPGGQEQYF.

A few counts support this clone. The CDR3 loop reads CASSISGADGYTF. Here the CDR3 DNA reads TGTGCCAGTAGTATATCAGGGGCTGATGGCTACACCTTC. J is TRBJ1-2 and V is TRBV19; perhaps TRBD1 as D (6 bases). CDR3 length equals 13 residues. The V gene lost 2 bases and the J gene lost 6 bases, with 10 bases spanning the gap. CDR1 LNHDA and CDR2 SQIVND come from the germline V gene (reference sequence).

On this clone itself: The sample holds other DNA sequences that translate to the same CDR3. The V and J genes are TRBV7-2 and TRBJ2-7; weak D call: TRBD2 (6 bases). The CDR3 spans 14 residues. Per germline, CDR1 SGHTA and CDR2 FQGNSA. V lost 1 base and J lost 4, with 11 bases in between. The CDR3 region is CASSLGSSAYEQYF. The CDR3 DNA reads TGTGCCAGCAGCTTAGGGTCTAGCGCTTACGAGCAGTACTTC.

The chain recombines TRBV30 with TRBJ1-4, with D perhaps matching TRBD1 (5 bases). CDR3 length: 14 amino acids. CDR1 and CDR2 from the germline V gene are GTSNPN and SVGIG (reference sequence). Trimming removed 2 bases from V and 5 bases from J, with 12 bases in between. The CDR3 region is CAWSLRRGNEKLFF. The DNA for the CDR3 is TGTGCCTGGAGTCTAAGGAGGGGCAATGAAAAACTGTTTTTT.

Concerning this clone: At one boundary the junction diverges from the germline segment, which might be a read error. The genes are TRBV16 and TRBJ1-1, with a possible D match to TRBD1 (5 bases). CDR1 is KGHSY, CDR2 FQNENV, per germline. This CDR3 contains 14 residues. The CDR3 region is CASSPGLLNTEAFF. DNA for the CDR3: TGTGCCAGCAGCCCAGGGTTGTTGAATACTGAAGCTTTCTTT.

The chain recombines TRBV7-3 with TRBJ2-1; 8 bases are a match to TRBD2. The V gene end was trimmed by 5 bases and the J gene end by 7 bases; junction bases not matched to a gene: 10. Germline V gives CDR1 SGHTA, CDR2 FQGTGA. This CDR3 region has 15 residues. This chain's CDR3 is CASSNTGPSGNEQFF. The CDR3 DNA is TGTGCCAGCAGCAATACCGGCCCTAGCGGGAATGAGCAGTTCTTC.

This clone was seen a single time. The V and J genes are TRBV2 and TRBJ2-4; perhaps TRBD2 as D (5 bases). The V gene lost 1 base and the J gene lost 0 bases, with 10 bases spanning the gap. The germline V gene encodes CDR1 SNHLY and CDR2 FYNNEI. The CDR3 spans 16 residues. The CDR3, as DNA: TGTGCCAGCAGTGAAGTCGGGATCTTAGCCAAAAACATTCAGTACTTC. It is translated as CASSEVGILAKNIQYF. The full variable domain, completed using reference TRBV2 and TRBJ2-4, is EPEVTQTPSHQVTQMGQEVILRCVPISNHLYFYWYRQILGQKVEFLVSFYNNEISEKSEIFDDQFSVERPDGSNFTLKIRSTKLEDSAMYFCASSEVGILAKNIQYFGAGTRLSVL.

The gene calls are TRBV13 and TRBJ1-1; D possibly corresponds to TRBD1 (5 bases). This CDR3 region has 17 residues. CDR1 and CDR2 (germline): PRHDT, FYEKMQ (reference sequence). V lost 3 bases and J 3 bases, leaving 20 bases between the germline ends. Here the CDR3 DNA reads TGTGCCAGCAGCTTTCTAGGTGCGCAGGGAGGGGACACTGAAGCTTTCTTT. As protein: CASSFLGAQGGDTEAFF.